These T cell receptor beta chains were read from a single sample in a study of cytomegalovirus exposure and HLA in healthy donors. Data came from immunoSEQ multiplex PCR; TCRdb stores just in-frame clones and leaves some out. The table lists 150,000 to 200,000 clones, 80% to 85% of them singletons. Sample: PBMCs. The source of these receptors is a male donor in good health and CMV-seronegative. The CDR3 runs from the conserved cysteine through the conserved F or W. Fields, in order: J gene, D gene, clone size, V gene, CDR3 DNA, CDR3 protein. D genes are given only for firm matches. Some rows have no size entry. The others give once, few or many, or a class for an expanded clone.

j_call: TRBJ1-1; d_call: .; clone_size: once; v_call: TRBV5-1; cdr3_nt: TGCGCCAGCAGCTTGAGGTCAGGGATCGCCTCCACTGAAGCTTTCTTT; cdr3_aa: CASSLRSGIASTEAFF
j_call: TRBJ2-6; d_call: TRBD1; clone_size: .; v_call: TRBV4-2; cdr3_nt: TGTGCCAGCAGCCGTCGCTACCCCTTAAATCCGGGACAGGGGGGGTCTGGGGCCAACGTCCTGACTTTC; cdr3_aa: CASSRRYPLNPGQGGSGANVLTF
j_call: TRBJ1-2; d_call: .; clone_size: .; v_call: TRBV4-1; cdr3_nt: TGCGCCAGCAGACCCCCAAACAGGGTTGGCTACACCTTC; cdr3_aa: CASRPPNRVGYTF
j_call: TRBJ1-1; d_call: TRBD1; clone_size: .; v_call: TRBV2; cdr3_nt: TGTGCCAGCAGTGGGGACAGGTGGGCTGAAGCTTTCTTT; cdr3_aa: CASSGDRWAEAFF
j_call: TRBJ1-1; d_call: .; clone_size: .; v_call: TRBV5-8; cdr3_nt: TGTGCCAGCAGCTTGCCAATGAGGGCCAAGTTGAACACTGAAGCTTTCTTT; cdr3_aa: CASSLPMRAKLNTEAFF
j_call: TRBJ2-7; d_call: .; clone_size: .; v_call: TRBV7-2; cdr3_nt: TGTGCCTCCAGCTTAGTTGGGGGCCCCACCAACTACGAGCAGTACTTC; cdr3_aa: CASSLVGGPTNYEQYF
j_call: TRBJ2-1; d_call: .; clone_size: .; v_call: TRBV13; cdr3_nt: TGTGCCAGCAGCTTACAGGGGACACCCGAGCAGTTCTTC; cdr3_aa: CASSLQGTPEQFF
j_call: TRBJ2-5; d_call: TRBD2; clone_size: few; v_call: TRBV11-2; cdr3_nt: TGTGCCAGCAGCCCGACTAGCGGGGCAGGGACCCAGTACTTC; cdr3_aa: CASSPTSGAGTQYF
j_call: TRBJ1-6; d_call: .; clone_size: .; v_call: TRBV6-1; cdr3_nt: TGTGCCAGCAGTGCACAGGGCACTATTATTATAAATTCACCCCTCCACTTT; cdr3_aa: CASSAQGTIIINSPLHF
j_call: TRBJ1-2; d_call: .; clone_size: .; v_call: TRBV5-1; cdr3_nt: TGCGCCAGCAGCCTACCTTCTAACTATGGCTACACCTTC; cdr3_aa: CASSLPSNYGYTF
j_call: TRBJ1-3; d_call: .; clone_size: .; v_call: TRBV7-2; cdr3_nt: TGTGCCAGCAGCTTAGACCGGTACTCTGGAAACACCATATATTTT; cdr3_aa: CASSLDRYSGNTIYF
j_call: TRBJ1-1; d_call: .; clone_size: .; v_call: TRBV7-8; cdr3_nt: TGTGCCAGCAGCCCACAGGGTAGTGAAGCTTTCTTT; cdr3_aa: CASSPQGSEAFF
j_call: TRBJ2-7; d_call: .; clone_size: once; v_call: TRBV2; cdr3_nt: TGTGCCAGCAGTTATGACCGGGTGGAGTACTTC; cdr3_aa: CASSYDRVEYF
j_call: TRBJ2-1; d_call: .; clone_size: .; v_call: TRBV15; cdr3_nt: TGTGCCACCAGCAGATCGAGCGGGGACACCTACAATGAGCAGTTCTTC; cdr3_aa: CATSRSSGDTYNEQFF